This TCR beta chain was identified in a study of blood T cell repertoires in COVID-19. Study details: COVID-19 samples from acute and convalescent phases originated in the United States, Italy and Spain. PBMCs, B-cell-depleted T cells, or T cells were the source of the cDNA or gDNA that made up the material.

Sequenced by immunoSEQ multiplex PCR; TCRdb stores in-frame clones only, minus some. Altogether about 140,000 clones are present, around 90% being singletons, with the ten largest covering roughly a tenth. The V gene lost 6 bases and the J gene lost 13 bases, with 22 bases spanning the gap. CDR1 MDHEN and CDR2 SYDVKM come from the germline V gene. This CDR3 region has 14 residues. The TCR originated in a man aged 60-69 years with active or convalescent COVID-19. Sequencing was done on a sample of peripheral blood. The genes are TRBV28 and TRBJ2-1; a possible D gene is TRBD2 (5 bases). For the CDR3, the DNA is TGTGCCAGCAGCCCTAGCTCCTCCCTCTGGTATCAGTTCTTC. Translating it yields CASSPSSSLWYQFF.